This T cell receptor (beta chain) was found in a study of blood T cell repertoires in COVID-19. Study summary: Donors in the United States, Italy and Spain gave samples during acute or convalescent COVID-19. PBMCs, B-cell-depleted T cells, or T cells provided the cDNA or gDNA that made up the material.

In the source study's methods: Reference gene primer amplification gave estimated nucleated cell counts. Sequenced by immunoSEQ multiplex PCR; TCRdb stores in-frame clones only, minus some. V and J calls plus clone size are reproduced from that table; the DNA served to infer D and trimming. This sample has roughly 38,000 clones, with roughly 76% found just once. This TCR derives from a man between 65 and 85 years old with active or convalescent COVID-19. The source material was peripheral blood.

CDR3 in DNA: TGTGCTAGTGGTGTCACTAGCGGGGGGCCCTACAATGAGCAGTTCTTC. It yields the protein CASGVTSGGPYNEQFF. This chain links TRBV12-5 with TRBJ2-1; TRBD2 aligns across 12 bases. CDR1 and CDR2 from the germline V gene are LGHNT and FRNRAP. The V gene end was trimmed by 5 bases and the J gene end by 2 bases; junction bases not matched to a gene: 4. This CDR3 is 16 amino acids long.